This TCR beta chain originates from a study of cytomegalovirus exposure and HLA in healthy donors. 13 Jbeta primers and 60 Vbeta primers were used for the PCR. The method was immunoSEQ multiplex PCR; TCRdb's version includes in-frame clones alone and lacks a portion of them. In the table there are about 99,000 clones, under 85% of which are singletons. With V trimmed by 1 base and J by 5 bases, 5 bases remained unmatched. CDR3 size: 15 residues. Germline CDR1 and CDR2: SGHNT and YYREEE (reference sequence). The rearrangement uses TRBV5-4 and TRBJ2-1; 8 bases map to TRBD2. The sequencing input was PBMCs. The TCR was taken from a man over 45 in good health and CMV-seropositive. CDR3 region: CASSLYGRANNEQFF. CDR3 DNA sequence: TGTGCCAGCAGCTTGTACGGGAGGGCTAACAATGAGCAGTTCTTC.